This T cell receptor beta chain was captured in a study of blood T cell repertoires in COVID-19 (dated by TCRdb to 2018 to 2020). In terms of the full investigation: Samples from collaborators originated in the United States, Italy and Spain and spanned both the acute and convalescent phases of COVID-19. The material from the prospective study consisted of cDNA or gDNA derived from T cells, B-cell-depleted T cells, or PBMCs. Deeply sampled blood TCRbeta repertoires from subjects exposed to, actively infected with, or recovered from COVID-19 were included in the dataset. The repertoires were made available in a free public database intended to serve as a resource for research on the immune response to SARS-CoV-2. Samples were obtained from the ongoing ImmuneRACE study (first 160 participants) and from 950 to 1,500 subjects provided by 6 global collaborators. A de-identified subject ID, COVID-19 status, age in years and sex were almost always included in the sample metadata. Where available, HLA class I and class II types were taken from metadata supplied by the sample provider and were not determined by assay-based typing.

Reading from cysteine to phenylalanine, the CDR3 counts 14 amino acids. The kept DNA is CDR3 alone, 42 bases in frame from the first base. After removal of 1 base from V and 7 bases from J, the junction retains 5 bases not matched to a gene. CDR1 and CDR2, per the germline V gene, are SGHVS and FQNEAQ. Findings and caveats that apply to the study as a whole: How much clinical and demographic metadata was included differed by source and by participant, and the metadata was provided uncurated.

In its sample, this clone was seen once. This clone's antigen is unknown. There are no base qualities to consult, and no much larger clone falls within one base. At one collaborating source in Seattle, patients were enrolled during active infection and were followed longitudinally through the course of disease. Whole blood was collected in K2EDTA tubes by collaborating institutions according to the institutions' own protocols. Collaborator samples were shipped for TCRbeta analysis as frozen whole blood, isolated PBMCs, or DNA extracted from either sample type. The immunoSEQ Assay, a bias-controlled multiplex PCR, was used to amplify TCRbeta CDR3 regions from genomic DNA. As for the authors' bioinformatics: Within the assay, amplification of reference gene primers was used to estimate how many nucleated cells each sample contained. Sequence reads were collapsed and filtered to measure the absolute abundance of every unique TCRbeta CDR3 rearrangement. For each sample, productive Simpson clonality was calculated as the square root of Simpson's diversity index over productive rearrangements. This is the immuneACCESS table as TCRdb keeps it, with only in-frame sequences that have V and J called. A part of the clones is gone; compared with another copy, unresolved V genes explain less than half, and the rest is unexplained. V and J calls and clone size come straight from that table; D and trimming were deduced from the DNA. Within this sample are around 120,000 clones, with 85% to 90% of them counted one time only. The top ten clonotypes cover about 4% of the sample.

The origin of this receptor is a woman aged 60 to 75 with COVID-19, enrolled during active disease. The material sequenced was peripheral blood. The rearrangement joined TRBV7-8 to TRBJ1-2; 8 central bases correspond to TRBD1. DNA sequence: TGTGCCAGCAGCTTAGGGACAGGGCCTGCTGGCTACACCTTC. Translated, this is CASSLGTGPAGYTF.